This TCR beta chain is from a study of shared clonotypes between healthy human individuals. Regarding the study as a whole: Tissues were not sampled, only blood, and their repertoires likely differ.

The CDR3 is made up of 16 amino acids. V shed 5 bases and J 6 bases; nucleotides not matched to a gene: 6. CDR1 SGHTA and CDR2 FQGTGA come from the germline V gene. On this clone: Antigen unknown.

Here immunoSEQ multiplex PCR was the method, and the copy in TCRdb shows in-frame clones only, minus some. Altogether about 2.3 million clones are present, more than 85% being singletons, with the ten largest covering about 0.39%. The receptor was isolated from a man between 18 and 35 years old in good health. Some clones in this sample may be carry-over from other donors' samples. V is TRBV7-3 and J is TRBJ2-3, with 15 bases matching TRBD2. Sequenced sample: naive CD4+ T cells from PBMCs. The subset was: CD45RA+ positively selected. The CDR3 protein is CASSIGLAGGEDTQYF. The CDR3 region has the DNA TGTGCCAGCAGCATCGGACTAGCGGGAGGGGAGGATACGCAGTATTTT.